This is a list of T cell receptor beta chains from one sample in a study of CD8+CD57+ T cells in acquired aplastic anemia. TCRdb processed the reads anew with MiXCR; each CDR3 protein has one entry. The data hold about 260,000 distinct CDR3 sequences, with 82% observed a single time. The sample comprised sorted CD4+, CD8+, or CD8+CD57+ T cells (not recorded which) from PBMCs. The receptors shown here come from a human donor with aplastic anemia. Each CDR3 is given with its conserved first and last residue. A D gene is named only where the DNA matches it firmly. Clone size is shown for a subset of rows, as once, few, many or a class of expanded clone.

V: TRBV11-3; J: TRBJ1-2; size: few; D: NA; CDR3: CASSLKLTADYGYTF; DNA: TGTGCCAGCAGCTTGAAACTGACCGCCGACTATGGCTACACCTTC
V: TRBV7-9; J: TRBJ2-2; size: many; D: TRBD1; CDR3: CASNDRGNTGELFF; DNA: TGTGCCAGCAACGACAGGGGGAACACCGGGGAGCTGTTTTTT
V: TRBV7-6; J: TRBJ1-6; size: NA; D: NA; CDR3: CASSSAGNNSPLHF; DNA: TGTGCCAGCAGCTCGGCCGGAAATAATTCACCCCTCCACTTT
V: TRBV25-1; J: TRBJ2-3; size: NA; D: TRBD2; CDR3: CASSDSGRNSDTQYF; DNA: TGTGCCAGCAGTGACAGCGGGAGAAACTCAGATACGCAGTATTTT
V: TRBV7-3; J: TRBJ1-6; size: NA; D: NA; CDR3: CASSSDGGPRSLHF; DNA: TGTGCCAGCAGTTCGGACGGGGGGCCCCGATCCCTCCACTTT
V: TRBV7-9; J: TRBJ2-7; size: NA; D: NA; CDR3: CATSGRGISWEQDF; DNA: TGTGCCACCAGCGGCCGGGGCATATCCTGGGAGCAGGACTTC
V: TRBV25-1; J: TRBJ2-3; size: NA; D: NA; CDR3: CAGSPRETSTDTQYF; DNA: TGTGCCGGCAGTCCCCGGGAGACTAGCACAGATACGCAGTATTTT
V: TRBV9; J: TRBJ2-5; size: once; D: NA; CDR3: CASSGGSDTWYFETQYF; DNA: TGTGCCAGCAGCGGAGGGTCAGATACGTGGTATTTTGAGACCCAGTACTTC
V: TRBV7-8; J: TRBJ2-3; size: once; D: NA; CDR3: CASSLDPDGTTQSF; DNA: TGTGCCAGCAGCTTAGATCCAGACGGCACAACGCAGTCCTTT
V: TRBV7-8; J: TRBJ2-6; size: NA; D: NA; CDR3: CASSLGGGPDTQYFLTF; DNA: TGTGCTAGCAGCTTAGGGGGGGGTCCCGATACGCAGTATTTCCTGACTTTC
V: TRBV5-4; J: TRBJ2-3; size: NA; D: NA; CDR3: CASSLDRCPDTQYF; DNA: TGTGCCAGCAGCTTAGACCGGTGTCCCGATACGCAGTATTTT
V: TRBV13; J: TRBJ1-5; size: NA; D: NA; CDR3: CASSSYICSASIYGDRGGNQPQHF; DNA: NA
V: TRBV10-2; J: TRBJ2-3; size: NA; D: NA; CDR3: CARSGRGLTDTQYF; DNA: TGCGCCAGAAGTGGGCGGGGTTTGACAGATACGCAGTATTTT
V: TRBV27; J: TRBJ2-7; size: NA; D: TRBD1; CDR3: CASRSGGTGPYEQYF; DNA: TGTGCCAGCAGGTCCGGGGGGACAGGGCCCTACGAGCAGTACTTC
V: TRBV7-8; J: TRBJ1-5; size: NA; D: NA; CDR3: CASSLTGSQHKQF; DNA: TGTGCCAGCAGCTTAACAGGAAGTCAGCATAAGCAGTTT
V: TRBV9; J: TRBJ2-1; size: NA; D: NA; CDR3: CASSDGENHMNTF; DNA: TGTGCCAGCAGCGATGGGGAGAACCATATGAACACCTTC
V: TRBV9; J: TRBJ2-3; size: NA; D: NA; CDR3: CASGLAGTFSTQAF; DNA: TGTGCCAGCGGATTAGCTGGAACATTCAGTACTCAGGCTTTT
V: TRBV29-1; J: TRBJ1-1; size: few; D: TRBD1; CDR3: CSVATGMFTEAFF; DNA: TGCAGCGTAGCGACAGGGATGTTCACTGAAGCTTTCTTT
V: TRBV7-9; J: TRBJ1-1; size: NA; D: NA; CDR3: CASSLQQTEAFF; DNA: TGTGCCAGCAGCTTGCAACAGACTGAAGCTTTCTTT
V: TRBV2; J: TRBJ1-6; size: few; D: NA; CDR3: CASRQNRDSPLHF; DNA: TGTGCCAGCAGACAGAACAGGGACTCACCCCTCCACTTT
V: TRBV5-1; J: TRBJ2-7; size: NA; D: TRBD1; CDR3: CASSIAGTGIYEQYF; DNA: TGCGCCAGCAGCATAGCCGGGACAGGGATCTACGAGCAGTACTTC
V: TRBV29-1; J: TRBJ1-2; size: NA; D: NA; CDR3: CSVEGGRGYTF; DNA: TGCAGCGTTGAAGGTGGGAGAGGCTACACCTTC
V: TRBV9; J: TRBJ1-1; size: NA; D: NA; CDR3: CVSSAQTTGTEAFF; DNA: TGTGTCAGCAGCGCCCAGACAACTGGCACTGAAGCTTTCTTT
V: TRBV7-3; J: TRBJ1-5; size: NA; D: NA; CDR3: CASSVAGGRNTPQHF; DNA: TGTGCCAGCAGCGTAGCGGGAGGTAGAAATACGCCCCAGCATTTT
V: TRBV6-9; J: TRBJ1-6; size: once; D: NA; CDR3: CASSEAAGNNSPLHF; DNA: TGTGCCAGCAGTGAAGCAGCAGGGAATAATTCACCCCTCCACTTT
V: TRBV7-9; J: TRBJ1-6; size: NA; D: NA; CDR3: CASSLAGGPDPHYF; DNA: TGTGCCAGCAGCTTAGCCGGGGGTCCCGATCCCCACTATTTT
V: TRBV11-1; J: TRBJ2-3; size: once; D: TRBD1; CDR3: CASSPGQGTQYF; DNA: TGTGCCAGCAGCCCGGGACAGGGTACGCAGTATTTT
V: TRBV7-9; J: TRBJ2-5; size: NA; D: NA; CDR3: CASNSKPGEQYF; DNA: TGTGCCAGCAATTCAAAACCCGGGGAGCAGTACTTC
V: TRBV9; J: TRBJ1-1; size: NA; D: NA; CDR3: CASSVEDDENIFAFF; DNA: TGTGCCAGCAGCGTAGAAGACGATGAGAACATTTTCGCTTTCTTT
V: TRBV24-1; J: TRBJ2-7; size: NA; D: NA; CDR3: CASLAGVTDEQFF; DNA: TGTGCCAGCTTGGCAGGGGTCACCGACGAGCAGTTTTTT
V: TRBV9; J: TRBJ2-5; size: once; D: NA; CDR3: CASSEGADTQYFDF; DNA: TGTGCCAGCAGCGAAGGGGCAGATACGCAGTACTTTGACTTC
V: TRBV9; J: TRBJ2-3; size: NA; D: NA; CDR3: CASSVRGEELFFDF; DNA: TGTGCCAGCAGCGTAAGGGGGGAGGAGCTTTTTTTTGATTTT
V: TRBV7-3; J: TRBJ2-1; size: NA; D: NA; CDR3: CASSHPYSHTLRMNEQFF; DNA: TGTGCCAGCAGCCATCCCTATAGCCACACTCTGCGAATGAATGAGCAGTTCTTC
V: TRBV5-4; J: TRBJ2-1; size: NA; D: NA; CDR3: CASSYTGDEQFF; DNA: TGTGCCAGCAGCTACACGGGGGATGAGCAGTTCTTC
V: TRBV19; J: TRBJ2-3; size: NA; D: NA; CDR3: CASSIAGAAYNAQFF; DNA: TGTGCCAGTAGTATAGCTGGAGCGGCCTACAATGCGCAGTTCTTT
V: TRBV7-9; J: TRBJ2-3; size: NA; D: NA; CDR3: CASSFAGGADTDTF; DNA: NA
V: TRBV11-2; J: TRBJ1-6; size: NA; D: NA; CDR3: CASSLGLQHNSPLHF; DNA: TGTGCCAGCAGCTTAGGTCTTCAGCATAATTCACCCCTCCACTTT
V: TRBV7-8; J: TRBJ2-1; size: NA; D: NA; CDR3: CASSLVSGEQFF; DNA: TGTGCCAGCAGCTTAGTGTCGGGTGAGCAGTTCTTC
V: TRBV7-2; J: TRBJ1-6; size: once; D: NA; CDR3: CASSLGQGGNNSPLHF; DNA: TGTGCCAGCAGCTTGGGTCAGGGCGGCAATAATTCACCCCTCCACTTT
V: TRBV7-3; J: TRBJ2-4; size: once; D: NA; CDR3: CASGGAGSKLYF; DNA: TGTGCCAGCGGCGGAGCTGGGAGCAAGCTGTACTTC
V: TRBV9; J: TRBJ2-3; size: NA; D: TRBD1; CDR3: CASSEGGSPRPDF; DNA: TGTGCCAGCAGCGAAGGGGGCTCACCCCGCCCAGATTTT
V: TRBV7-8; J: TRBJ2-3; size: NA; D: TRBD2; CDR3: CASSGGEMDTQYF; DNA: TGTGCCAGCAGCGGGGGGGAGATGGATACGCAGTATTTT
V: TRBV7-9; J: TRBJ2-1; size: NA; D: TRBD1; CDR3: CASSLDLTGNTEAFFF; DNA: TGTGCCAGCAGCTTAGATCTGACAGGGAACACTGAAGCTTTCTTTTTC
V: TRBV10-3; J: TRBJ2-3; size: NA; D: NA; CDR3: CASSWAGRGNKQFF; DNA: TGTGCCAGCAGTTGGGCAGGGCGAGGCAATAAGCAGTTTTTC
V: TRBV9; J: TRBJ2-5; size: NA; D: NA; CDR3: CATSVVGGLKETQF; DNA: TGTGCCACCAGCGTAGTGGGCGGACTGAAAGAGACCCAGTTC
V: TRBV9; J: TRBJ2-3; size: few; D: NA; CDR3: CASGGAGKIQYFF; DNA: TGTGCCAGCGGAGGCGCTGGGAAAATTCAGTACTTCTTT
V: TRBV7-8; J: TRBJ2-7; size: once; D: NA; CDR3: CASSYVEGNDKQYF; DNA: TGTGCCAGCAGTTACGTGGAGGGTAACGACAAGCAGTACTTC
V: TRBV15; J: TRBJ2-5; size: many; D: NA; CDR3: CATSRGGGPDTQYF; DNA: TGTGCCACCAGCAGAGGCGGCGGGCCAGATACCCAGTACTTC
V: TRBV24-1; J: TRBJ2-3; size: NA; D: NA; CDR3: CATSVGHTDTQYF; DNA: TGTGCCACCAGTGTAGGACACACAGATACGCAGTATTTT
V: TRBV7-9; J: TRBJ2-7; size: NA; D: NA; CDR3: CASSVLVTLSTSGYF; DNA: NA
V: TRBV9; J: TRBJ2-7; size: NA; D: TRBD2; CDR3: CASSVGSSSGAYEQYF; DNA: TGTGCCAGCAGCGTAGGGAGCTCTAGCGGGGCCTACGAGCAGTACTTC